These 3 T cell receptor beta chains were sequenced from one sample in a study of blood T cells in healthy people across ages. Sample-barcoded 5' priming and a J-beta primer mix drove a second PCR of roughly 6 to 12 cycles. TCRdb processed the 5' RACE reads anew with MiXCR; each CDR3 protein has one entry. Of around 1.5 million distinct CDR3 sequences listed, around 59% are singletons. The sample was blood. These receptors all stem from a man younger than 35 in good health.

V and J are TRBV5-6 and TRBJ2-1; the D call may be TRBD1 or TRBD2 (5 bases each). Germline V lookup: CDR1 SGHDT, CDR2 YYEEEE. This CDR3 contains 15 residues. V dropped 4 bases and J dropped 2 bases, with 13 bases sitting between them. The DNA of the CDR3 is TGTGCCAGCAGCGGGGGAAGGGCCGCCTACAATGAGCAGTTCTTC. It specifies CASSGGRAAYNEQFF. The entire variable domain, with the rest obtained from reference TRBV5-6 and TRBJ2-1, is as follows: DAGVTQSPTHLIKTRGQQVTLRCSPKSGHDTVSWYQQALGQGPQFIFQYYEEEERQRGNFPDRFSGHQFPNYSSELNVNALLLGDSALYLCASSGGRAAYNEQFFGPGTRLTVL.

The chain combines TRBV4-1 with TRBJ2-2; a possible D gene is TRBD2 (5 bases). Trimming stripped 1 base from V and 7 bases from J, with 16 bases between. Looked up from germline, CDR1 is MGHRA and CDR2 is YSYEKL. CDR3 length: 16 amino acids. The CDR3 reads CASSQGVQARGGELFF. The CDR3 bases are TGCGCCAGCAGCCAAGGGGTTCAGGCTCGGGGCGGGGAGCTGTTTTTT.

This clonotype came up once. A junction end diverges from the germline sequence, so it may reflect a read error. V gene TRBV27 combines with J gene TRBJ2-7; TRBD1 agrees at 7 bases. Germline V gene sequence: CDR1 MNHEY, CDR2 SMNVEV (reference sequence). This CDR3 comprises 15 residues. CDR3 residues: CASSISTGAHYEQYF. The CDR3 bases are TGTGCCAGCAGTATATCCACAGGGGCCCACTACGAGCAGTACTTC.